The present TCR beta chain was sequenced within a study of brain T cells in children with intractable seizures. Overall study results and limits: Only CDR3 sequence similarity suggested viral specificity, without known HCMV serostatus. Clones missing pre-surgery may reflect undersampling of that blood sample.

This sample's time point: blood from clinic visit 5 months post-surgery; TSC patient then seizure free. Sequencing was limited to surgery cases with top T cell transcript signatures in brain tissue. As for this clone: Antigen: not known.

V shed 3 bases and J shed 0 bases, with 9 bases lying between them. This CDR3 is built from 14 residues. CDR1 and CDR2 (germline): PRHDT, FYEKMQ (reference sequence). The data were produced by immunoSEQ multiplex PCR, yet TCRdb's version contains in-frame clones alone and is incomplete. The table lists hundreds of thousands of clones, over 90% of them singletons. The V gene is TRBV13, the J gene TRBJ2-7; TRBD2 is a possible D gene (6 bases). The receptor was isolated from a boy in the first two years of life with tuberous sclerosis and intractable seizures. Material: peripheral blood, obtained 4 to 5 months after surgery. The chain's CDR3 is CASSLGLSSYEQYF. The CDR3 DNA is TGTGCCAGCAGCTTGGGACTGAGCTCCTACGAGCAGTACTTC.